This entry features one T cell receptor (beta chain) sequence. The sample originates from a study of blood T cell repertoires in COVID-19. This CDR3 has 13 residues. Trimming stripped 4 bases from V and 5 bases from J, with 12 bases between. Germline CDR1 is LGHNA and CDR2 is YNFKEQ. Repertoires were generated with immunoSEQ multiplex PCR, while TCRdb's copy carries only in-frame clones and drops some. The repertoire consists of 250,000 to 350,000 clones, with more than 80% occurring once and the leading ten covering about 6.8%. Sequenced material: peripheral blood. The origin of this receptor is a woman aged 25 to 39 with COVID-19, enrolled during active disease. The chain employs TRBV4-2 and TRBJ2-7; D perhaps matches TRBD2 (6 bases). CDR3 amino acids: CASSLTGDHEQYF. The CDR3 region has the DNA TGTGCCAGCAGCCTAACGGGAGACCACGAGCAGTACTTC.